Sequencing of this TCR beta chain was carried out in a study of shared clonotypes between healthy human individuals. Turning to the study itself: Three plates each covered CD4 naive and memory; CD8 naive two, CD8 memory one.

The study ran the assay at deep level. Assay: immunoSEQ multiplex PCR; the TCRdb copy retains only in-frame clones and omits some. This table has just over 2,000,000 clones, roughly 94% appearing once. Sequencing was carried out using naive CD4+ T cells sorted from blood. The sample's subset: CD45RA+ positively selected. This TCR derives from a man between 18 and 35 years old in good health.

The CDR3 loop reads CASSLQTGNTEAFF. DNA of the CDR3: TGTGCCAGCAGCCTTCAGACAGGGAACACTGAAGCTTTCTTT. The chain links TRBV11-2 to TRBJ1-1; a possible D gene is TRBD1 (6 bases). In germline, CDR1 is SGHAT, CDR2 FQNNGV. The V gene lost 5 bases and the J gene lost 1 base, with 11 bases spanning the gap. The CDR3 spans 14 residues.